This paragraph covers one T cell receptor beta chain sequence. The CDR3 spans 16 residues. The germline V gene has CDR1 SGHDT and CDR2 YYEEEE. Trimming pared 0 bases from V and 3 bases from J, leaving 15 bases between. The data are from a study of blood T cell repertoires in COVID-19. Looking at the study overall: There were acute and convalescent COVID-19 samples, and they came from the United States, Italy and Spain. The analysed material was cDNA or gDNA that came from T cells, B-cell-depleted T cells, or PBMCs.

Authors' processing steps: The authors estimated nucleated cell counts from reference gene primer amplification. Repertoires were generated with immunoSEQ multiplex PCR, while TCRdb's copy carries only in-frame clones and drops some. D and trimming come from the DNA, and the V and J calls and clone size come from that table. The table has about 260,000 clones, about 90% seen once. This chain joins TRBV5-6 and TRBJ1-1; TRBD1 is a possible D gene (6 bases). This sequence originates from a woman aged 40 to 50 who had recovered from COVID-19. Sequenced input: peripheral blood. CDR3: CASSLVGGDGDTEAFF. The CDR3 coding sequence is TGTGCCAGCAGCTTGGTAGGGGGAGATGGGGACACTGAAGCTTTCTTT. The complete variable domain, with remaining parts taken from reference TRBV5-6 and TRBJ1-1, reads DAGVTQSPTHLIKTRGQQVTLRCSPKSGHDTVSWYQQALGQGPQFIFQYYEEEERQRGNFPDRFSGHQFPNYSSELNVNALLLGDSALYLCASSLVGGDGDTEAFFGQGTRLTVV.